A selection of T cell receptor beta chains follows, all from one sample in a study of blood T cells in healthy people across ages. TCRdb analysed the 5' RACE reads with MiXCR anew, one entry per CDR3 protein. This sample has 730,000 or so distinct CDR3 sequences, with 40% to 45% found just once. Sequencing used blood. The receptor set was obtained from a woman aged 60-75 years in good health. Each CDR3 is given with its conserved first and last residue. D genes are given only for firm matches. Only part of the rows carry a size: once, few, many, or a class if the clone is expanded.

CDR3 | DNA | J | size | V | D
CASRLAGNEQFF | TGTGCCAGCAGACTAGCGGGCAATGAGCAGTTCTTC | TRBJ2-1 | once | TRBV28 | TRBD2
CSATGTGVGANVLTF | TGCAGTGCTACCGGGACAGGGGTCGGGGCCAACGTCCTGACTTTC | TRBJ2-6 | few | TRBV20-1 | TRBD1
CAPSSFLYNEQFF | TGCGCCCCATCCAGTTTCCTTTACAATGAGCAGTTCTTC | TRBJ2-1 | . | TRBV4-3 | .
CATSSNRSYGNQPQHF | TGTGCCACCAGTAGTAACAGATCTTACGGCAATCAGCCCCAGCATTTT | TRBJ1-5 | . | TRBV24-1 | .
CASTTDSYYEQYF | TGTGCCAGCACCACGGACAGTTACTACGAGCAGTACTTC | TRBJ2-7 | few | TRBV6-2/TRBV6-3 | .
CASSVVPGREQYF | TGTGCCAGCAGCGTAGTACCGGGGCGCGAGCAGTACTTC | TRBJ2-7 | . | TRBV9 | .
CASSLGGWQETQDF | TGTGCCAGCAGCTTAGGGGGGTGGCAAGAGACCCAGGACTTC | TRBJ2-5 | . | TRBV7-2 | .
CASSPGQSNTEAFF | TGTGCCAGCAGCCCCGGACAGTCGAACACTGAAGCTTTCTTT | TRBJ1-1 | many | TRBV12-3/TRBV12-4 | .
CSARDGVDPQETQYF | TGCAGTGCTAGAGATGGGGTTGACCCTCAAGAGACCCAGTACTTC | TRBJ2-5 | few | TRBV20-1 | .
CSAGTGGETQYF | TGCAGTGCCGGGACAGGGGGGGAGACCCAGTACTTC | TRBJ2-5 | . | TRBV20-1 | TRBD1
CSASRGGGTDNEQFF | TGCAGTGCTTCGAGGGGGGGGGGTACCGACAATGAGCAGTTCTTC | TRBJ2-1 | many | TRBV20-1 | .
CASRERGLIEQYF | TGTGCCAGCAGGGAGCGGGGGCTGATCGAGCAGTACTTC | TRBJ2-7 | . | TRBV12-3/TRBV12-4 | TRBD2
CANSRTSGGAYEQYF | TGTGCCAATAGTAGGACTAGCGGGGGGGCCTACGAGCAGTACTTC | TRBJ2-7 | . | TRBV19 | TRBD2
CASSLVAGQGGYEQYF | TGTGCCAGCAGCTTAGTTGCGGGCCAGGGAGGATACGAGCAGTACTTC | TRBJ2-7 | few | TRBV7-9 | .
CASSMGTGGEQYF | TGTGCCAGCAGCATGGGGACAGGGGGCGAGCAGTACTTC | TRBJ2-7 | few | TRBV9 | TRBD1
CASSPVEAGDYNEQFF | TGCGCCAGCAGCCCGGTGGAAGCGGGGGACTACAATGAGCAGTTCTTC | TRBJ2-1 | few | TRBV5-1 | TRBD2
CASDLFGNTEAFF | TGCGCCAGCGACCTTTTCGGGAACACTGAAGCTTTCTTT | TRBJ1-1 | few | TRBV5-1 | .
CASRSPGRGSAGELFF | TGTGCCAGCAGGTCCCCTGGACGGGGATCGGCCGGGGAGCTGTTTTTT | TRBJ2-2 | . | TRBV6-6 | .
CATSDPGGHGNNEQFF | TGTGCCACCAGTGATCCCGGGGGGCACGGTAACAATGAGCAGTTCTTC | TRBJ2-1 | many | TRBV24-1 | .
CSVRGGRDNEQFF | TGCAGTGTTCGGGGGGGAAGAGACAATGAGCAGTTCTTC | TRBJ2-1 | . | TRBV20-1 | TRBD2
CASSLYVDEQYF | TGTGCCAGCAGCCTTTATGTGGACGAGCAGTACTTC | TRBJ2-7 | many | TRBV6-2/TRBV6-3 | .
CAISDPGRSPSYEQYF | TGTGCCATCAGTGACCCCGGGAGGTCCCCTTCCTACGAGCAGTACTTC | TRBJ2-7 | . | TRBV10-3 | TRBD2
CASSDPGLGRDTQYF | TGCGCCAGCAGTGACCCCGGCCTGGGGAGGGATACGCAGTATTTT | TRBJ2-3 | . | TRBV10-1 | .
CASSVGGKNEQYF | TGTGCCAGCAGTGTCGGGGGCAAGAATGAGCAGTACTTC | TRBJ2-5 | . | TRBV27 | .
CASSGGGITKNIQYF | TGTGCCAGCAGCGGAGGCGGAATAACCAAAAACATTCAGTACTTC | TRBJ2-4 | few | TRBV9 | .
CASSSTGVTDTQYF | TGTGCCAGCAGTTCTACAGGTGTCACAGATACGCAGTATTTT | TRBJ2-3 | . | TRBV6-5 | .
CASSDYRTGLNYGYTF | TGTGCCAGCAGCGACTATCGGACAGGGTTAAACTATGGCTACACCTTC | TRBJ1-2 | few | TRBV9 | TRBD1
CASSFNSGRGYNEQFF | TGTGCCAGCAGTTTCAATAGCGGGAGAGGATACAATGAGCAGTTCTTC | TRBJ2-1 | many | TRBV11-2 | TRBD2
CASSGPTSGRSKQYF | TGTGCCAGCAGTGGCCCGACTAGCGGGAGGAGTAAGCAGTACTTC | TRBJ2-7 | few | TRBV6-2/TRBV6-3 | TRBD2
CSAGGTPLQETQYF | TGCAGTGCTGGAGGGACTCCTCTGCAAGAGACCCAGTACTTC | TRBJ2-5 | few | TRBV20-1 | .
CSAIRGAEETQYF | TGCAGTGCTATTCGGGGGGCCGAAGAGACCCAGTACTTC | TRBJ2-5 | many | TRBV20-1 | .
CASSPGGPGTDTQYF | TGTGCCAGCAGCCCAGGGGGCCCCGGCACAGATACGCAGTATTTT | TRBJ2-3 | . | TRBV5-6 | TRBD1
CSASPAGNTDTQYF | TGCAGCGCGTCCCCAGCGGGAAACACAGATACGCAGTATTTT | TRBJ2-3 | once | TRBV29-1 | TRBD2
CASSPPTPGYTF | TGTGCCAGCAGCCCCCCTACTCCTGGCTACACCTTC | TRBJ1-2 | . | TRBV7-2 | .
CASSLAFRETDEQFF | TGTGCCAGCAGCTTAGCTTTTCGGGAGACAGATGAGCAGTTCTTC | TRBJ2-1 | few | TRBV11-1 | .
CASPCRQDEQYF | TGTGCCAGCCCGTGTCGTCAAGACGAGCAGTACTTC | TRBJ2-7 | . | TRBV12-3/TRBV12-4 | .
CASSSGPQAFF | TGTGCCAGCAGCTCAGGGCCCCAAGCTTTCTTT | TRBJ1-1 | . | TRBV11-1 | .
CASSLGQGTYEQFF | TGTGCCAGCAGTTTAGGACAGGGAACCTACGAGCAGTTCTTC | TRBJ2-1 | . | TRBV12-3/TRBV12-4 | TRBD1
CSANTDRSIAKNIQYF | TGCAGTGCCAACACGGACAGAAGCATAGCCAAAAACATTCAGTACTTC | TRBJ2-4 | few | TRBV20-1 | .
CASSPGTGGIGQYF | TGTGCCAGCAGTCCCGGGACAGGGGGTATTGGGCAGTACTTC | TRBJ2-5 | . | TRBV7-2 | TRBD1
CASRSGTGNEQYF | TGCGCCAGCAGGTCCGGGACAGGGAACGAGCAGTACTTC | TRBJ2-7 | few | TRBV5-1 | TRBD1
CASSTGVFPYKQYF | TGTGCCAGCAGCACGGGGGTGTTCCCCTACAAGCAGTACTTC | TRBJ2-5 | once | TRBV28 | .
CASSVGAGGLQETQYF | TGTGCCAGCAGCGTAGGGGCGGGGGGCCTCCAAGAGACCCAGTACTTC | TRBJ2-5 | . | TRBV9 | TRBD2
CASSQGGTGASPLHF | TGTGCCAGCAGCCAGGGGGGCACAGGGGCCTCACCCCTCCACTTT | TRBJ1-6 | . | TRBV7-3 | TRBD1
CASSSPRAGHQPQHF | TGTGCCAGCAGTTCACCCCGGGCAGGGCATCAGCCCCAGCATTTT | TRBJ1-5 | . | TRBV12-3/TRBV12-4 | .
CASSQVQVEGDEQFF | TGCGCCAGCAGCCAAGTCCAGGTGGAAGGGGATGAGCAGTTCTTC | TRBJ2-1 | few | TRBV4-3 | .
CASRVGQVLSYEQYF | TGTGCCAGCAGAGTGGGACAGGTCCTCTCCTACGAGCAGTACTTC | TRBJ2-7 | . | TRBV7-2 | TRBD1
CASRGTGGGETQYF | TGTGCCAGCAGGGGGACGGGCGGGGGAGAGACCCAGTACTTC | TRBJ2-5 | . | TRBV27 | TRBD2
CSAPRTVNYGYTF | TGCAGTGCCCCTAGGACGGTGAACTATGGCTACACCTTC | TRBJ1-2 | . | TRBV20-1 | .
CASSPQGAPGNEQFF | TGTGCCAGCTCACCACAGGGGGCCCCCGGGAATGAGCAGTTCTTC | TRBJ2-1 | . | TRBV18 | TRBD1
CSALNINGGESEQFF | TGCAGTGCCCTAAACATAAACGGGGGGGAAAGTGAGCAGTTCTTC | TRBJ2-1 | . | TRBV20-1 | TRBD2
CASSLALTSGSRETQYF | TGTGCCAGCAGCTTAGCCTTGACTAGCGGGAGCAGGGAGACCCAGTACTTC | TRBJ2-5 | few | TRBV7-6 | TRBD2
CASRRDSSSYGYTF | TGTGCCAGCAGACGGGACAGTTCCAGCTATGGCTACACCTTC | TRBJ1-2 | . | TRBV6-5 | TRBD1
CASGPPGVGTDTQYF | TGTGCCAGCGGTCCACCGGGGGTGGGCACAGATACGCAGTATTTT | TRBJ2-3 | once | TRBV3-1 | .
CSVVGAPKETQYF | TGCAGCGTTGTAGGCGCACCCAAAGAGACCCAGTACTTC | TRBJ2-5 | many | TRBV29-1 | .